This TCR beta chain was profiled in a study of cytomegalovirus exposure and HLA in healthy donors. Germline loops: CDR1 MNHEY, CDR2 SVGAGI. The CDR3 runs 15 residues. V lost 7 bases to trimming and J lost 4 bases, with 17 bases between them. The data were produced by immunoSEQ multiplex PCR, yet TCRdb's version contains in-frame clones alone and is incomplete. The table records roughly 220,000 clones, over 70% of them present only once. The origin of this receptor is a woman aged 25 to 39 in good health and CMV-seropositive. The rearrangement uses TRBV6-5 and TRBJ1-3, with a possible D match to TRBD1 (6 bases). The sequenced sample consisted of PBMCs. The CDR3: CASTNQGTGGNTIYF. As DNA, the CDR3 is TGTGCCAGCACCAATCAGGGTACAGGGGGAAACACCATATATTTT.